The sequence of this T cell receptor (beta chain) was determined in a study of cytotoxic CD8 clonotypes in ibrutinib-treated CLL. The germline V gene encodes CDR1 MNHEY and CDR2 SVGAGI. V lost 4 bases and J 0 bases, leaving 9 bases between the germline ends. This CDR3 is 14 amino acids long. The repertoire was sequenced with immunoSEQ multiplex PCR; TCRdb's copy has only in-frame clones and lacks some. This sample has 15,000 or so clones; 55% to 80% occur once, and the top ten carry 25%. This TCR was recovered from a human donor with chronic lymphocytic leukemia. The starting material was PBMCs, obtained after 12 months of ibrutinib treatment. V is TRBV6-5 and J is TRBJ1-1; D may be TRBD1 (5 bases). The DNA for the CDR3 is TGTGCCAGCAGTTCAGGGTCCCTGAACACTGAAGCTTTCTTT. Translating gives CASSSGSLNTEAFF.